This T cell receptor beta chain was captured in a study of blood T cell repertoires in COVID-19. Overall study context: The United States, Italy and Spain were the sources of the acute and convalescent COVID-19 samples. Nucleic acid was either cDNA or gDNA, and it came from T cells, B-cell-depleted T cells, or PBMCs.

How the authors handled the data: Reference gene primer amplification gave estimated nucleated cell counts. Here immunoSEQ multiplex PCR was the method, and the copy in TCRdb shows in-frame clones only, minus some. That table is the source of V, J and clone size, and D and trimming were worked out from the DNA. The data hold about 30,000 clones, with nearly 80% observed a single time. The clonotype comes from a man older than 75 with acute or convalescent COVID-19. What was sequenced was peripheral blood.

This CDR3 is CATSRDGQNQETQYF. CDR3 DNA: TGTGCCACCAGCAGAGATGGGCAGAACCAAGAGACCCAGTACTTC. The chain employs TRBV15 and TRBJ2-5; no clear D. V was clipped by 0 bases and J by 0 bases, with 8 bases between them. The CDR3 length is 15 residues. Looked up from germline, CDR1 is LNHNV and CDR2 is YYDKDF (reference sequence).